Described below is a single T cell receptor beta chain sequence and its context. CDR1 MDHEN and CDR2 SYDVKM come from the germline V gene. The J segment lost 0 bases and the V segment lost 8 bases, leaving 6 bases of the junction unmatched. This CDR3 is 15 amino acids long. The data derive from a study of blood T cell repertoires in COVID-19. Looking at the study overall: From the United States, Italy and Spain came samples of acute and convalescent COVID-19.

Sequencing was performed with immunoSEQ multiplex PCR; in TCRdb, only in-frame clones are kept and a portion is missing. The data contain 350,000 to 550,000 clones, approximately 90% of them singletons. This TCR came from a man aged 25-40 years who had recovered from COVID-19. What was sequenced was PBMCs or T cells enriched from blood (not recorded which). The rearrangement uses TRBV28 and TRBJ2-1; TRBD2 matches at 8 bases. As DNA, the CDR3 is TGTGCCAGCGGGAAGCGGGAGAGCTCCTACAATGAGCAGTTCTTC. This encodes CASGKRESSYNEQFF.